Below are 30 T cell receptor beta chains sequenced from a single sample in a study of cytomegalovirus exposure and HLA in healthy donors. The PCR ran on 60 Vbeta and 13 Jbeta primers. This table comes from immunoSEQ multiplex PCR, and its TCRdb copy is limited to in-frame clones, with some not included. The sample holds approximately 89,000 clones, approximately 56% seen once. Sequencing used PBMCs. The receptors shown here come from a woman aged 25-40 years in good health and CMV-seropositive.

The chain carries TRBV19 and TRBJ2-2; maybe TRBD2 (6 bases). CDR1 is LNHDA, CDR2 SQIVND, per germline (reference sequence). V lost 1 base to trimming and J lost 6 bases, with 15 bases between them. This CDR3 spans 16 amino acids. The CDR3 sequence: CASSIGGGLGSGELFF. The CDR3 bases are TGTGCCAGTAGTATAGGAGGAGGGTTGGGGTCCGGGGAGCTGTTTTTT.

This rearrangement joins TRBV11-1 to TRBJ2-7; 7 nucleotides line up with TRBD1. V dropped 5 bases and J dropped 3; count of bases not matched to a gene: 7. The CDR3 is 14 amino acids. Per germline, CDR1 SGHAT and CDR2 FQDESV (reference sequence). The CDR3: CASSLRQGIYEQYF. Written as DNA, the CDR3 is TGTGCCAGCAGCCTGAGACAGGGAATCTACGAGCAGTACTTC.

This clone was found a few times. The CDR3 loop is CASSLNWGRGGEQYF. Written as DNA, the CDR3 is TGTGCCAGCAGCTTAAATTGGGGCAGGGGAGGGGAGCAGTACTTC. The chain has TRBV7-2 and TRBJ2-7; D might be TRBD2 (7 bases). The CDR3 has 15 residues. V gave up 2 bases and J gave up 7 bases, with 18 bases separating them. Germline values: CDR1 SGHTA, CDR2 FQGNSA.

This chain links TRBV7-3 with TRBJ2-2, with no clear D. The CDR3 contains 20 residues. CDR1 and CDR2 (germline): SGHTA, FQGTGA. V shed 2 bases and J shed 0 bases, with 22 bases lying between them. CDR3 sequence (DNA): TGTGCCAGCAGCTTATCGGAACTTGGGCAATCGAACTCGAACACCGGGGAGCTGTTTTTT. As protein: CASSLSELGQSNSNTGELFF.

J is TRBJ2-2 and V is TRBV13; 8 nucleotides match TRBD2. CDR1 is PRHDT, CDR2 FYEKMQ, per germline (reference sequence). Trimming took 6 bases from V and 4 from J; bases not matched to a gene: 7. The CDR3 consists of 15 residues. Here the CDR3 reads CASSESGGPTGELFF. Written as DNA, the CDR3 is TGTGCCAGCAGTGAATCGGGGGGGCCCACCGGGGAGCTGTTTTTT.

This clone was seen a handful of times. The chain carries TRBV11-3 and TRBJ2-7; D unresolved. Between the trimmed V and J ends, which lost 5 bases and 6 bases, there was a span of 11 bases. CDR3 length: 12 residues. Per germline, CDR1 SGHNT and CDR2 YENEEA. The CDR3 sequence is CASSPVNREQYF. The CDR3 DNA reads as TGTGCCAGCAGCCCAGTGAACCGCGAGCAGTACTTC.

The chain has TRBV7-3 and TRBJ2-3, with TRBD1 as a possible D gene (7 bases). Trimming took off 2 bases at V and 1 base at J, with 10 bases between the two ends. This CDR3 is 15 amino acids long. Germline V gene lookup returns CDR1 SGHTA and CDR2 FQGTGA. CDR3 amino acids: CASSLQGGGTDTQYF. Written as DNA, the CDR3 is TGTGCCAGCAGCTTACAGGGGGGAGGCACAGATACGCAGTATTTT.

DNA of the CDR3: TGCGCCAGCAGCTTGGGAGGGACAGGGTATGGCTACACCTTC. Translation: CASSLGGTGYGYTF. V and J are TRBV5-1 and TRBJ1-2; 9 bases agree with TRBD1. Germline assignment: CDR1 SGHRS and CDR2 YFSETQ. The V gene end was trimmed by 0 bases and the J gene end by 5 bases; junction bases not matched to a gene: 2. The CDR3 extends over 14 amino acids.

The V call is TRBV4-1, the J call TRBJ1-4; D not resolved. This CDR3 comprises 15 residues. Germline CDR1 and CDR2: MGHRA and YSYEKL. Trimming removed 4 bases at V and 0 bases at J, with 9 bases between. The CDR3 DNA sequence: TGCGCCAGCAGCCCGGGGTTTGCAACTAATGAAAAACTGTTTTTT. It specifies CASSPGFATNEKLFF.

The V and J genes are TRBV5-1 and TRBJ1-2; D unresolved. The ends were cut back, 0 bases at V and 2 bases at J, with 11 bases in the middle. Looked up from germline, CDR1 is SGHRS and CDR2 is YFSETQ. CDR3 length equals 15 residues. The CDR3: CASSLAPGLNYGYTF. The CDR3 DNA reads TGCGCCAGCAGCTTGGCTCCGGGTCTGAACTATGGCTACACCTTC.

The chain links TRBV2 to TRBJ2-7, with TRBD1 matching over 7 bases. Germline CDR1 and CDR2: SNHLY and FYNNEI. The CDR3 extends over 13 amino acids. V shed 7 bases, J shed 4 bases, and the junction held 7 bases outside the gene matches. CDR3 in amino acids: CASIPGTVYEQYF. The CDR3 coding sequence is TGTGCCAGCATCCCCGGGACAGTATACGAGCAGTACTTC.

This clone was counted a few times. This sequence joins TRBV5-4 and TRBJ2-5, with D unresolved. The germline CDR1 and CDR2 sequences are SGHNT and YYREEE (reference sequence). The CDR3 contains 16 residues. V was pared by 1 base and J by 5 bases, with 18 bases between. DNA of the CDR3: TGTGCCAGCAGCTTGAAGAGGAGTAGCTTCGAGGAGACCCAGTACTTC. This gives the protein CASSLKRSSFEETQYF.

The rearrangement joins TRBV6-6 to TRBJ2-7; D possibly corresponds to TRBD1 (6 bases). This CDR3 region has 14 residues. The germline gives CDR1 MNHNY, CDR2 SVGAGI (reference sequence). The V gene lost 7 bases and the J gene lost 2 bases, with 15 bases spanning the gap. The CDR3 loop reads CASNGDTPTYEQYF. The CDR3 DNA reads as TGTGCCAGCAACGGGGACACCCCAACCTACGAGCAGTACTTC.

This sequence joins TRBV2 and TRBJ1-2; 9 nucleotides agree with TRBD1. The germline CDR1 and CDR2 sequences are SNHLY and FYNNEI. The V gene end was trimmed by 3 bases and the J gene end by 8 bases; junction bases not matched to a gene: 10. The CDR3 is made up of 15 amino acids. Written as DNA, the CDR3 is TGTGCCAGCAGTGAGGAAAAGGGACAGGGTAGCGGCTACACCTTC. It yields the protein CASSEEKGQGSGYTF.

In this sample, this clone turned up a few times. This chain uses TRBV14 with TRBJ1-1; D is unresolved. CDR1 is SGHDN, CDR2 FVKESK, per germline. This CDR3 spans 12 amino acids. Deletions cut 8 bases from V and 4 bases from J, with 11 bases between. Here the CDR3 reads CASVGRGTEAFF. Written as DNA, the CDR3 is TGTGCCAGCGTCGGACGGGGCACTGAAGCTTTCTTT.

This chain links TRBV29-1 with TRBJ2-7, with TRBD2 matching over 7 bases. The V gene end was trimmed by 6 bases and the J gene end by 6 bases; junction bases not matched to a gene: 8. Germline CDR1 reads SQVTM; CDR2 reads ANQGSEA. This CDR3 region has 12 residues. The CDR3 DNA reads TGCAGCGTCAAGGCGGGGGTTTCCGAGCAGTACTTC. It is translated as CSVKAGVSEQYF.

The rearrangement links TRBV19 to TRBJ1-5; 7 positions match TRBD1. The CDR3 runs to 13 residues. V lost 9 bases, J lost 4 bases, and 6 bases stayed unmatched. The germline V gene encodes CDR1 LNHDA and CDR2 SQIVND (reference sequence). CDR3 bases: TGTGCCAGCAGAGACAGGGTAAATCAGCCCCAGCATTTT. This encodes CASRDRVNQPQHF.

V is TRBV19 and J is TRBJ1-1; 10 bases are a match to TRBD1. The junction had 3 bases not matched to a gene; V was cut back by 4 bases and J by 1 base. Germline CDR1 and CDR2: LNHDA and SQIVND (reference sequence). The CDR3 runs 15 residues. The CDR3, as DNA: TGTGCCAGTAGTACCCGGGACAGGGGGAACACTGAAGCTTTCTTT. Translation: CASSTRDRGNTEAFF.

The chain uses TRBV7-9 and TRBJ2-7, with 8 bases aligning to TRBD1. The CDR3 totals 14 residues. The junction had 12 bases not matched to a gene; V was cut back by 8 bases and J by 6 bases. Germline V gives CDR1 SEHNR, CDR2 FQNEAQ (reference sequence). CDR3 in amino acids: CASGQAGGEGEQYF. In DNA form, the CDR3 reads TGTGCCAGCGGCCAGGCAGGGGGCGAAGGCGAGCAGTACTTC.

The CDR3 nucleotides read TGTGCCAGCAGCTTAGTGGGACTAACTGGAAACACCATATATTTT. Protein sequence: CASSLVGLTGNTIYF. The rearrangement links TRBV7-8 to TRBJ1-3; D possibly corresponds to TRBD1 (5 bases). V lost 1 base to trimming and J lost 2 bases, with 9 bases between them. The CDR3 contains 15 residues. From germline, CDR1 is SGHVS and CDR2 FQNEAQ.

The CDR3 region is CASSRPDRALLSTDTQYF. Here the CDR3 DNA reads TGTGCCAGCAGCCGCCCGGACAGGGCCCTTCTTAGCACAGATACGCAGTATTTT. J is TRBJ2-3 and V is TRBV7-9, with 8 bases aligning to TRBD1. This CDR3 has 18 residues. Germline V lookup: CDR1 SEHNR, CDR2 FQNEAQ (reference sequence). J was trimmed by 0 bases and V by 5 bases; bases with no gene match: 13.

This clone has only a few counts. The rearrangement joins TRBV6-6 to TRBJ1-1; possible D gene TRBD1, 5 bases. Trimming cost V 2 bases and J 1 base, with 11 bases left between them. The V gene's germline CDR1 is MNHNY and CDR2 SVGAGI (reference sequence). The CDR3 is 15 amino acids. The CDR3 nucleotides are TGTGCCAGCAGTTACGACGGGGGGTCGAACACTGAAGCTTTCTTT. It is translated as CASSYDGGSNTEAFF.

CDR3 region: CASSLAVGFYEQYF. The CDR3 nucleotides are TGTGCCAGCAGCTTAGCGGTTGGCTTCTACGAGCAGTACTTC. The rearrangement links TRBV7-9 to TRBJ2-7; no definite D call. V gave up 0 bases and J gave up 3 bases, with 9 bases separating them. The CDR3 is 14 amino acids. Germline V CDR1 and CDR2: SEHNR, FQNEAQ (reference sequence).

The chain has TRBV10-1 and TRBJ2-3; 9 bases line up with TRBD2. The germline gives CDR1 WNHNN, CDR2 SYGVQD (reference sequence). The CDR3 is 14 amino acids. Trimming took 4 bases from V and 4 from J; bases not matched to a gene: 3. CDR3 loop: CASSGTSVADTQYF. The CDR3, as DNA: TGCGCCAGCAGTGGGACTAGCGTCGCAGATACGCAGTATTTT.

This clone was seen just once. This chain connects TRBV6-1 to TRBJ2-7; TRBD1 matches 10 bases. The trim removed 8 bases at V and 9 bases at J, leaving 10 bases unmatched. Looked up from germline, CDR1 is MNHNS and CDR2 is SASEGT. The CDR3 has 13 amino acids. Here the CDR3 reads CASYVPGQGTQYF. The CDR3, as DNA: TGTGCCAGCTACGTCCCGGGACAGGGGACGCAGTACTTC.

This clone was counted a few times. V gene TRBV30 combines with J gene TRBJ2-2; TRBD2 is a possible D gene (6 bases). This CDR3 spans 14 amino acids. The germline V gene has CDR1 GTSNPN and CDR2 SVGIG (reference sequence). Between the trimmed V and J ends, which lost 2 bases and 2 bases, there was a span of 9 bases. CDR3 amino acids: CAWSIGTNTGELFF. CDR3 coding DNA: TGTGCCTGGAGTATTGGGACTAACACCGGGGAGCTGTTTTTT.

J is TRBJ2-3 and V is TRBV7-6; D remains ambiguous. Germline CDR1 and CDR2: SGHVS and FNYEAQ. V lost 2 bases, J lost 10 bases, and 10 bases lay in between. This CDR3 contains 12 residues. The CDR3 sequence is CASSLFRDSQYF. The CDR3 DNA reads TGTGCCAGCAGCTTATTCCGCGATTCGCAGTATTTT.

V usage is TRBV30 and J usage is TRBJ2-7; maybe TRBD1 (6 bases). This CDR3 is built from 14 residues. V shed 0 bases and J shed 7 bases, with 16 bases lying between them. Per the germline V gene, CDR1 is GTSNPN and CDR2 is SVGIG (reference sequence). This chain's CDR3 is CAWSVPATGSEQYF. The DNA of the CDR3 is TGTGCCTGGAGTGTCCCGGCAACAGGGAGTGAGCAGTACTTC.

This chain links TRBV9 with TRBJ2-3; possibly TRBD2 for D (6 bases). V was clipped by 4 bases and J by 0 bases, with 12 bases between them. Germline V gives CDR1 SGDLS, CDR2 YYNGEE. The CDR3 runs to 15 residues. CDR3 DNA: TGTGCCAGCAGCCTATATAGCGGTAGCACAGATACGCAGTATTTT. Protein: CASSLYSGSTDTQYF.

The CDR3 bases are TGCGCCAGCAGCATACAGGGGTCGGAGGAGCAGTACTTC. This encodes CASSIQGSEEQYF. The chain is built from TRBV5-1 and TRBJ2-7; TRBD1 agrees at 7 bases. Trimming removed 4 bases from V and 7 bases from J; junction bases left unmatched: 8. The CDR3 spans 13 residues. The germline V gene has CDR1 SGHRS and CDR2 YFSETQ. The complete variable domain, with remaining parts taken from reference TRBV5-1 and TRBJ2-7, reads KAGVTQTPRYLIKTRGQQVTLSCSPISGHRSVSWYQQTPGQGLQFLFEYFSETQRNKGNFPGRFSGRQFSNSRSEMNVSTLELGDSALYLCASSIQGSEEQYFGPGTRLTVT.